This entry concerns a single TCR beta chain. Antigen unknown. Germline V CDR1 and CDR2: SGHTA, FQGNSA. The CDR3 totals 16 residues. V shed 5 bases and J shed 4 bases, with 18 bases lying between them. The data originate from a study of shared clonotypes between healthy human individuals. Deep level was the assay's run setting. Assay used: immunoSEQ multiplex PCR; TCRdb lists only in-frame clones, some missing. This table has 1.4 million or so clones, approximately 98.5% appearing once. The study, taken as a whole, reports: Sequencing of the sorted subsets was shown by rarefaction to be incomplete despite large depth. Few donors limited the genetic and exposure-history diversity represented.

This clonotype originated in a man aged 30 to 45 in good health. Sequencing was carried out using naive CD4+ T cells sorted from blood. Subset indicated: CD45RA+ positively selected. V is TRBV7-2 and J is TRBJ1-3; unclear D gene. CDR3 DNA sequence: TGTGCCAGCAGCCCCCGTGTTGGGCATTCCGGAAACACCATATATTTT. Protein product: CASSPRVGHSGNTIYF.